The present TCR beta chain was sequenced within a study of T cells in Graves' hyperthyroidism and ophthalmopathy. The study's findings and limits: Classification by a 13 V-J model distinguished ophthalmopathy from stable hyperthyroidism.

There are a few counts of this clonotype. What it binds is unknown. Amplified TCR beta CDR3 regions came from RNA transcripts. Carried out on the TCR CDR3, a first-round RT-PCR used the HTBI primer set. TCRdb re-called the multiplex PCR reads with MiXCR, one entry per CDR3 protein. The sample consists of around 700,000 distinct CDR3 sequences, about 19% of them appearing once. This CDR3 is built from 16 residues. V lost 1 base to trimming and J lost 2 bases; unmatched junction nucleotides: 5. Germline lookup yields CDR1 LGHNA and CDR2 YNFKEQ. Patients were excluded because of uncontrolled infection, other autoimmune disease, pregnancy or lactation.

Source material: blood. The V and J genes are TRBV4-2 and TRBJ2-3; 8 bases agree with TRBD2. This clonotype was obtained from a woman aged 45 to 65 with Graves' hyperthyroidism that later progressed to Graves' ophthalmopathy. The CDR3 loop reads CASSQVTAGVTDTQYF. The CDR3 DNA reads as TGTGCCAGCAGCCAAGTAACAGCGGGGGTCACAGATACGCAGTATTTT.